The clone carrying this T cell receptor beta chain was observed a handful of times. Its antigen is still unknown. Included in the TCR beta cDNA libraries were unique molecular identifiers. TCRdb independently ran MiXCR on the PCR reads; one entry per CDR3 protein. The sample has hundreds of thousands of distinct CDR3 sequences, nearly 45% seen once. This record belongs to a study of post-analysis software for immune sequencing data. Across the whole study: Some patients lacked subtype; others had relapsing-remitting, secondary progressive or progressive-relapsing disease.

Study conclusions and caveats: About 5 TRBV segments (TRBV5-6, TRBV5-1 and TRBV20-1 among them) occurred more frequently in patients than in controls.

Deletions cut 4 bases from V and 7 bases from J, with 12 bases between. Germline CDR1 and CDR2: SGHRS and YFSETQ. The CDR3 spans 13 residues. Sequencing was done on a sample of blood. The chain carries TRBV5-1 and TRBJ2-1; unclear D gene. The TCR sequence derives from a girl between 10 and 17 years old with multiple sclerosis. The CDR3 region is CASSPGWANEQFF. CDR3 coding DNA: TGCGCCAGCAGCCCCGGGTGGGCAAATGAGCAGTTCTTC.